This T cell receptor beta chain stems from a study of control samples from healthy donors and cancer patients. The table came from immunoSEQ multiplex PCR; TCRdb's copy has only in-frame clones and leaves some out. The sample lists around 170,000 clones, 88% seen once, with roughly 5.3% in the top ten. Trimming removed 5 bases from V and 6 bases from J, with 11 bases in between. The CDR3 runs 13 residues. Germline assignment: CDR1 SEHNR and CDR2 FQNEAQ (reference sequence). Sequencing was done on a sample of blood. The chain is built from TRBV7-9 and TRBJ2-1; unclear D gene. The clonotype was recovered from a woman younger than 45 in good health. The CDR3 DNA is TGTGCCAGCAGCCCCCTTAGGGTCAATGAGCAGTTCTTC. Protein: CASSPLRVNEQFF.